Following are 26 T cell receptor beta chains from one sample sequenced in a study of blood T cell repertoires in COVID-19. Sequencing used immunoSEQ multiplex PCR; TCRdb keeps in-frame clones, though not all of them. This table has about 210,000 clones, approximately 84% appearing once. The sequenced sample consisted of peripheral blood. The receptors were gathered from a woman aged 80 or over with COVID-19, enrolled during active disease.

The V call is TRBV19, the J call TRBJ2-3; possible D gene TRBD2, 5 bases. The CDR3 extends over 16 amino acids. Germline V gene lookup returns CDR1 LNHDA and CDR2 SQIVND (reference sequence). Trimming pared 6 bases from V and 1 base from J, leaving 17 bases between. The CDR3 DNA sequence: TGTGCCAGTAGCACCCTTTCTTGGCGGGGCACAGATACGCAGTATTTT. Its translation is CASSTLSWRGTDTQYF.

This chain connects TRBV7-8 to TRBJ2-7, with 7 positions matching TRBD1. Germline CDR1 is SGHVS and CDR2 is FQNEAQ. Trimming removed 5 bases from V and 2 bases from J; junction bases left unmatched: 9. The CDR3 sequence is 15 residues long. CDR3 region: CASSRAGTATYEQYF. CDR3 coding DNA: TGTGCCAGCAGCCGAGCCGGGACAGCCACCTACGAGCAGTACTTC.

V and J are TRBV7-4 and TRBJ2-7; D is possibly TRBD1 (5 bases). Germline-derived CDR1 and CDR2 are SGHVT and SQSDAQ. The CDR3 consists of 18 residues. Trimming shortened V by 5 bases and J by 2 bases, and 25 bases separated the two germline ends. The CDR3 is CASSPRGGELGWAYEQYF. The CDR3 coding sequence is TGTGCCAGCAGCCCAAGGGGTGGCGAACTTGGATGGGCCTACGAGCAGTACTTC.

The CDR3 sequence is CASSLERSNYEQYF. The CDR3 DNA follows: TGCGCCAGCAGCTTAGAAAGAAGCAACTACGAGCAGTACTTC. The J gene is TRBJ2-7, the V gene TRBV5-1; D remains ambiguous. Deletions cut 2 bases from V and 3 bases from J, with 12 bases between. Germline V lookup: CDR1 SGHRS, CDR2 YFSETQ. The CDR3 is 14 residues long.

The gene calls are TRBV7-8 and TRBJ2-5; 10 bases fit TRBD2. Unmatched junction bases numbered 16, after V lost 5 bases and J lost 1 base. Per the germline V gene, CDR1 is SGHVS and CDR2 is FQNEAQ. The CDR3 consists of 19 residues. The CDR3 protein is CASSPLGLAGGVAQETQYF. The CDR3 region has the DNA TGTGCCAGCAGCCCGTTGGGGTTAGCGGGAGGCGTCGCCCAAGAGACCCAGTACTTC.

V usage is TRBV5-1 and J usage is TRBJ2-7; weak D call: TRBD1 (6 bases). Germline CDR1 reads SGHRS; CDR2 reads YFSETQ. Trimming stripped 0 bases from V and 1 base from J, with 11 bases between. The CDR3 runs 15 residues. Written as DNA, the CDR3 is TGCGCCAGCAGCTTGGACAGGGTGGGATCCTACGAGCAGTACTTC. The encoded protein is CASSLDRVGSYEQYF. The whole variable domain, filled in from reference TRBV5-1 and TRBJ2-7, reads KAGVTQTPRYLIKTRGQQVTLSCSPISGHRSVSWYQQTPGQGLQFLFEYFSETQRNKGNFPGRFSGRQFSNSRSEMNVSTLELGDSALYLCASSLDRVGSYEQYFGPGTRLTVT.

V and J are TRBV20-1 and TRBJ2-5; a possible D gene is TRBD2 (5 bases). The germline gives CDR1 DFQATT, CDR2 SNEGSKA (reference sequence). This CDR3 is built from 11 residues. V lost 6 bases and J lost 5, with 10 bases in between. In DNA, the CDR3 is TGCAGTGCCTGGCGGGCGGAGACCCAGTACTTC. Protein: CSAWRAETQYF.

This clone occurred many times. Different DNA sequences within this sample yield the same CDR3. The chain uses TRBV2 and TRBJ1-1; D not certain. This CDR3 region has 13 residues. Germline loops: CDR1 SNHLY, CDR2 FYNNEI. Trimming pared 3 bases from V and 1 base from J, leaving 6 bases between. CDR3 loop: CASSEGSNTEAFF. The CDR3 DNA follows: TGTGCCAGCAGTGAGGGCTCGAACACTGAAGCTTTCTTT.

On this clone itself: A junction boundary mismatches the germline segment, possibly from a read error. The DNA for the CDR3 is TGTGCCAGCAGGACCGGGACAGCCCAAAACATTCAGTACTTC. Protein sequence: CASRTGTAQNIQYF. The chain has TRBV6-5 and TRBJ2-4, with 7 bases fitting TRBD1. This CDR3 region has 14 residues. Germline lookup yields CDR1 MNHEY and CDR2 SVGAGI.

This rearrangement joins TRBV21-1 to TRBJ2-3; the table's D call, TRBD2, was not checked against the DNA. TRBV21-1 is termed a pseudogene. This CDR3 comprises 23 residues. CDR3 sequence reads: CASSPPGGDGHPLERASTDTQYF. The CDR3, as DNA: TGTGCCAGCAGCCCCCCCGGGGGGGATGGGCACCCCCTCGAGCGCGCCAGCACAGATACGCAGTATTTT.

The genes are TRBV10-1 and TRBJ2-5; TRBD1 agrees at 7 bases. CDR3 size: 13 residues. V was pared by 8 bases and J by 1 base, with 4 bases of the junction left unmatched. Germline values: CDR1 WNHNN, CDR2 SYGVQD (reference sequence). The CDR3 region is CASQGGPQETQYF. The DNA of the CDR3 is TGCGCCAGCCAAGGGGGCCCCCAAGAGACCCAGTACTTC.

Only one count was recorded for this clone. The genes are TRBV27 and TRBJ2-2, with unresolved D. CDR1 and CDR2 from the germline V gene are MNHEY and SMNVEV (reference sequence). Trimming stripped 6 bases from V and 0 bases from J, with 11 bases between. The CDR3 spans 15 residues. Here the CDR3 DNA reads TGTGCCAGCAGACCCTCGCTACCGAACACCGGGGAGCTGTTTTTT. Amino acids: CASRPSLPNTGELFF.

This clone was counted once. This CDR3 is also generated by other DNA sequences in the sample. The chain combines TRBV3-1 (or the pseudogene TRBV3-2) with TRBJ1-6; D is possibly TRBD1 (5 bases). This CDR3 contains 14 residues. Deletions cut 1 base from V and 7 bases from J, with 8 bases between. CDR1 is LGHDT, CDR2 YNNKEL, per germline (reference sequence). The CDR3: CASSQAGGNSPLHF. In nucleotides, the CDR3 is TGTGCCAGCAGCCAAGCGGGGGGGAATTCACCCCTCCACTTT.

This clone was counted a single time. V is TRBV7-2 and J is TRBJ1-2; D not resolved. The germline CDR1 and CDR2 sequences are SGHTA and FQGNSA. V lost 3 bases and J 5 bases, leaving 16 bases between the germline ends. The CDR3 covers 15 residues. CDR3 amino acids: CASSLGVRPGYGYTF. The CDR3 bases are TGTGCCAGCAGCTTGGGCGTAAGGCCGGGGTATGGCTACACCTTC.

V and J are TRBV5-1 and TRBJ1-4; a possible D gene is TRBD1 (6 bases). Germline-derived CDR1 and CDR2 are SGHRS and YFSETQ. Trimming cost V 5 bases and J 7 bases, with 12 bases left between them. This CDR3 comprises 13 residues. The CDR3 spells CASSQGHGEKLFF. The CDR3 DNA reads as TGCGCCAGCAGTCAGGGGCATGGTGAAAAACTGTTTTTT. The entire variable domain, with the rest obtained from reference TRBV5-1 and TRBJ1-4, is as follows: KAGVTQTPRYLIKTRGQQVTLSCSPISGHRSVSWYQQTPGQGLQFLFEYFSETQRNKGNFPGRFSGRQFSNSRSEMNVSTLELGDSALYLCASSQGHGEKLFFGSGTQLSVL.

The V call is TRBV27, the J call TRBJ2-5; D may be TRBD1 (6 bases). Trimming removed 4 bases from V and 4 bases from J, with 13 bases in between. The CDR3 consists of 14 residues. Looked up from germline, CDR1 is MNHEY and CDR2 is SMNVEV (reference sequence). The CDR3 loop is CASSSHRARETQYF. The CDR3 nucleotides read TGTGCCAGCAGTTCCCACAGGGCGCGAGAGACCCAGTACTTC.

To note about this clone: The germline gene is not matched at one end of the junction; a read error may be the cause. The chain couples TRBV6-1 to TRBJ2-7; 10 bases match TRBD1. This CDR3 has 14 residues. Germline V lookup: CDR1 MNHNS, CDR2 SASEGT. The CDR3 sequence: CASSEPFSGDRGHF. CDR3 bases: TGTGCCAGCAGTGAACCCTTTTCAGGGGACAGGGGACACTTC.

The gene calls are TRBV28 and TRBJ1-6, with TRBD1 as a possible D gene (5 bases). The germline CDR1 and CDR2 sequences are MDHEN and SYDVKM. V was cut by 4 bases and J by 0 bases, with 19 bases left in between. CDR3 size: 19 residues. CDR3 DNA: TGTGCCAGCAGTTCCCCCCCCGGGGGGGGTAGCTCCTATAATTCACCCCTCCACTTT. Its protein is CASSSPPGGGSSYNSPLHF.

This chain uses TRBV18 with TRBJ1-1; 8 bases match TRBD1. This CDR3 spans 13 amino acids. From germline, CDR1 is KGHSH and CDR2 LQKENI. V lost 2 bases to trimming and J lost 8 bases; unmatched junction nucleotides: 4. CDR3: CASSPDRGIEAFF. The CDR3 DNA reads TGTGCCAGCTCACCAGACAGGGGCATCGAAGCTTTCTTT.

V gene TRBV7-8 combines with J gene TRBJ2-1; 12 bases are shared with TRBD2. The CDR3 runs to 15 residues. Trimming took 5 bases from V and 4 from J; bases not matched to a gene: 3. Germline CDR1 and CDR2: SGHVS and FQNEAQ. The CDR3, as DNA: TGTGCCAGCAGCGAAACTAGCGGGGGGTACAATGAGCAGTTCTTC. Encoded protein: CASSETSGGYNEQFF.

The chain joins TRBV18 to TRBJ1-1; weak D call: TRBD1 (5 bases). Germline V gene sequence: CDR1 KGHSH, CDR2 LQKENI. CDR3 length equals 17 residues. The V and J ends lost 3 bases and 12 bases respectively, with 29 bases between them. The CDR3 spells CASSPRTSAGSVSRTFF. The CDR3 DNA is TGTGCCAGCTCACCGAGGACAAGCGCGGGGTCGGTATCGAGGACTTTCTTT.

This sequence joins TRBV27 and TRBJ1-2; 7 bases fit TRBD1. The CDR3 sequence is 17 residues long. Trimming removed 2 bases from V and 4 bases from J; junction bases left unmatched: 13. Germline-derived CDR1 and CDR2 are MNHEY and SMNVEV (reference sequence). Here the CDR3 DNA reads TGTGCCAGCAGTTTAGGATATAGGGGGCCGGGGGCCTATGGCTACACCTTC. This translates into CASSLGYRGPGAYGYTF.

The V and J genes are TRBV6-5 and TRBJ1-1, with D maybe TRBD1 (5 bases). V lost 0 bases and J lost 1, with 12 bases in between. The CDR3 spans 16 residues. The germline V gene has CDR1 MNHEY and CDR2 SVGAGI. CDR3 DNA sequence: TGTGCCAGCAGTTACTCTGGTGGGGCTACGAACACTGAAGCTTTCTTT. Translating gives CASSYSGGATNTEAFF.

This chain joins TRBV5-1 and TRBJ1-4, with 7 nucleotides matching TRBD1. Germline V lookup: CDR1 SGHRS, CDR2 YFSETQ. This CDR3 spans 13 amino acids. With V trimmed by 4 bases and J by 5 bases, 2 bases remained unmatched. The DNA of the CDR3 is TGCGCCAGCAGCCCGGACAGGAATGAAAAACTGTTTTTT. Its translation: CASSPDRNEKLFF.

The V gene is TRBV19, the J gene TRBJ1-5; the D is unclear. The germline V and J ends were trimmed by 5 bases and 6 bases, with 14 bases remaining between them. This CDR3 is built from 14 residues. Germline-derived CDR1 and CDR2 are LNHDA and SQIVND (reference sequence). CDR3 in amino acids: CASSVRTNFQPQHF. CDR3 nucleotide sequence: TGTGCCAGTAGTGTAAGGACTAATTTTCAGCCCCAGCATTTT.

The chain is built from TRBV9 and TRBJ2-2; possibly TRBD1 for D (6 bases). The CDR3 consists of 18 residues. Trimming cost V 4 bases and J 2 bases, with 21 bases left between them. Germline values: CDR1 SGDLS, CDR2 YYNGEE. The CDR3 region has the DNA TGTGCCAGCAGCACCCAGGGGTTCAAGCGGCCAAACACCGGGGAGCTGTTTTTT. This codes for CASSTQGFKRPNTGELFF.